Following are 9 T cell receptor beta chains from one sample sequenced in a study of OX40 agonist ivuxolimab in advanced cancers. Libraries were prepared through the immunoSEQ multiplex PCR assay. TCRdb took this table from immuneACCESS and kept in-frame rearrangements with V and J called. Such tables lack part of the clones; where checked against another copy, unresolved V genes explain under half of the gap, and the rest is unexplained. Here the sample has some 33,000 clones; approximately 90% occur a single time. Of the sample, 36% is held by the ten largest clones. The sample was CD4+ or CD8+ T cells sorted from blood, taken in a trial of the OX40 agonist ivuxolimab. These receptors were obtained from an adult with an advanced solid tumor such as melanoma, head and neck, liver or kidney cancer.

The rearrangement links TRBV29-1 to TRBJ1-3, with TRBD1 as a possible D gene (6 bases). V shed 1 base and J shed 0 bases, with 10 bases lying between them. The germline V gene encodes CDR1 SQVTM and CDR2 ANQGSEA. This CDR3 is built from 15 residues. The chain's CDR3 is CSVEGGRTSGNTIYF. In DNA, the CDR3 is TGCAGCGTTGAAGGGGGGCGAACCTCTGGAAACACCATATATTTT.

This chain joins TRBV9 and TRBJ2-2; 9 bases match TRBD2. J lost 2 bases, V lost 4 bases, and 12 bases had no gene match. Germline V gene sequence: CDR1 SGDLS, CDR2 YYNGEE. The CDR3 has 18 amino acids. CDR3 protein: CASSKGGASGTNTGELFF. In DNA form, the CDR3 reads TGTGCCAGCAGCAAGGGAGGGGCTAGCGGGACCAACACCGGGGAGCTGTTTTTT.

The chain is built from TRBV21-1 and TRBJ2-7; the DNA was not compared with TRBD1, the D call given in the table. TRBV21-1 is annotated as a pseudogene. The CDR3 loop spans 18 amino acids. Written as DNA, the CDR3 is TGTGCCAGCAGCCAGGACAGGGCCCTACTCCCGAACTCCTACGAGCAGTACTTC. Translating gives CASSQDRALLPNSYEQYF.

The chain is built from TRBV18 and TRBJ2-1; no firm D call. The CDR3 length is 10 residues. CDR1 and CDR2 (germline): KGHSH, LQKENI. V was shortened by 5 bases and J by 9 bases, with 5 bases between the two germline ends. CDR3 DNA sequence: TGTGCCAGCTCAGGCACTGAGCAGTTCTTC. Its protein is CASSGTEQFF.

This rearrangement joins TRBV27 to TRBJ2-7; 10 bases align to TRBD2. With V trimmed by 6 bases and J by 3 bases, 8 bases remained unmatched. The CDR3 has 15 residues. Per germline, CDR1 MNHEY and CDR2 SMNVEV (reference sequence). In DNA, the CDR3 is TGTGCCAGCAGCCAAACTAGCGGGAAATACTACGAGCAGTACTTC. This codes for CASSQTSGKYYEQYF.

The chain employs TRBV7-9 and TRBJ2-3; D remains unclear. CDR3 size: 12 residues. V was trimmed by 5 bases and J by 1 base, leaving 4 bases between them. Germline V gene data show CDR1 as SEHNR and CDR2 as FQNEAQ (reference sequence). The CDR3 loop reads CASSRGTDTQYF. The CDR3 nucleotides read TGTGCCAGCAGCCGGGGCACAGATACGCAGTATTTT.

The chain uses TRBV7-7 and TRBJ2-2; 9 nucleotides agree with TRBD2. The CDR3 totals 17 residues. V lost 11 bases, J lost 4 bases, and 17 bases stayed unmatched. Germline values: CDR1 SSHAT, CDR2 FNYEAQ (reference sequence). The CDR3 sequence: CAPSYGRGGGATGELFF. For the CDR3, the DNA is TGTGCCCCCAGCTACGGACGCGGCGGGGGGGCCACCGGGGAGCTGTTTTTT.

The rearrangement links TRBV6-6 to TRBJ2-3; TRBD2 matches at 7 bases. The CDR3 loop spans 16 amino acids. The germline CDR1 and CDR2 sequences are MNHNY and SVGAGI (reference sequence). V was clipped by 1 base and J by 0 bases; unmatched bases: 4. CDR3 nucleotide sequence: TGTGCCAGCAGTTACTGGGCTAGCGGAAGCACAGATACGCAGTATTTT. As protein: CASSYWASGSTDTQYF.

This chain's CDR3 is CASSLSKANEKLFF. CDR3 coding DNA: TGTGCCAGCTCTCTATCCAAGGCTAATGAAAAACTGTTTTTT. V gene TRBV9 combines with J gene TRBJ1-4; D is uncertain. Trimming stripped 7 bases from V and 3 bases from J, with 13 bases between. This CDR3 region has 14 residues. Germline V gene data show CDR1 as SGDLS and CDR2 as YYNGEE.